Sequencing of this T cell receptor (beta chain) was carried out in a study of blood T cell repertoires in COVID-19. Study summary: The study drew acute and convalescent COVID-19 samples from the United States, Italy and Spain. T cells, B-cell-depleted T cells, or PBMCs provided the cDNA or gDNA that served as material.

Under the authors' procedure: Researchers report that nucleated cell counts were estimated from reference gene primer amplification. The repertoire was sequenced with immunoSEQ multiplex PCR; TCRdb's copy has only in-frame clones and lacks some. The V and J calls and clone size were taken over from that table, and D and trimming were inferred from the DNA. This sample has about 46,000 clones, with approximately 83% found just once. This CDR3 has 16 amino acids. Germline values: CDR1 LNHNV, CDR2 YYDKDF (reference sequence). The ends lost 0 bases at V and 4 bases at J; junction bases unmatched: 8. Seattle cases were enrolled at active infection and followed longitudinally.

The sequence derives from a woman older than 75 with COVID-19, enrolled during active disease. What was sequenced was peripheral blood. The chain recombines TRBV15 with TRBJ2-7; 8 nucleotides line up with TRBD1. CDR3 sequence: CATSRDVQGARYEQYF. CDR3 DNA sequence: TGTGCCACCAGCAGAGATGTGCAGGGGGCAAGGTACGAGCAGTACTTC.